This T cell receptor beta chain was obtained from a study of breast tumors, draining lymph nodes, adjacent tissues. This clonotype was recorded at least ten times. This CDR3 contains 16 residues. The V end was cut by 5 bases, the J end by 0 bases, with 14 bases between. Looked up from germline, CDR1 is MGHDK and CDR2 is SYGVNS. TCRdb re-analysed the multiplex PCR reads in MiXCR, keeping a single row per CDR3 protein. The sample lists 150,000 to 250,000 distinct CDR3 sequences, approximately 31% seen once, with 4% to 5.5% in the top ten. Breast cancer patients provided tissue from their axillary draining lymph nodes.

This clonotype originated in a female donor with breast cancer. Some clones in this sample may be carry-over from other donors' samples. The chain links TRBV25-1 to TRBJ1-5, with D uncertain. The sequencing sample was made of axillary lymph node tissue. This CDR3 reads CASSPRGGSSNQPQHF. Written as DNA, the CDR3 is TGTGCCAGCAGTCCCCGAGGAGGGAGTAGCAATCAGCCCCAGCATTTT.